The T cell receptor (beta chain) described here comes from a study of T cell repertoires in cytomegalovirus infection. The overall study: Selected CMV epitopes included recently identified HLA-C-restricted ones as well as well-studied HLA-B-restricted ones. Shared public TCR beta signatures pointed to both CMV infection and a matching HLA type.

This clonotype was seen at least ten times. Its antigen is unknown. TCRdb ran MiXCR on the reads and lists one entry per CDR3 protein. Among about 920,000 distinct CDR3 sequences listed, less than 40% were seen once. Study-level findings and limits: The study found HLA-C-restricted CMV-specific TCR beta clonotypes dominating the ex vivo response.

Germline V CDR1 and CDR2: SGHTA, FQGNSA. The V end was cut by 1 base, the J end by 1 base, with 13 bases between. The CDR3 contains 16 residues. The chain recombines TRBV7-2 with TRBJ1-1; D unresolved. This specimen was cultured CD8+ T cells from PBMCs, taken from culture after CMV antigen stimulation. The receptor's source is a human donor in good health (CMV status not recorded). Some clones in this sample may be carry-over from other donors' samples. CDR3 coding DNA: TGTGCCAGCAGCTTAGTGGGTGACGCTTGGAACACTGAAGCTTTCTTT. It codes for CASSLVGDAWNTEAFF.